A single sample gave rise to the 24 T cell receptor beta chains below, sequenced in a study of blood T cell repertoires in COVID-19. This table comes from immunoSEQ multiplex PCR, and its TCRdb copy is limited to in-frame clones, with some not included. The table includes roughly 130,000 clones, about 80% detected once. Sequencing was done on a sample of peripheral blood. All receptors come from a woman between 45 and 60 years old with acute or convalescent COVID-19.

The chain links TRBV5-6 to TRBJ1-1; 10 nucleotides line up with TRBD1. Germline CDR1 reads SGHDT; CDR2 reads YYEEEE. The CDR3 loop spans 19 amino acids. V was clipped by 2 bases and J by 0 bases; unmatched bases: 13. CDR3 region: CASSFRDRGRITMNTEAFF. CDR3 DNA sequence: TGTGCCAGCAGCTTCCGGGACAGGGGAAGGATTACCATGAACACTGAAGCTTTCTTT. The full variable domain, completed using reference TRBV5-6 and TRBJ1-1, is DAGVTQSPTHLIKTRGQQVTLRCSPKSGHDTVSWYQQALGQGPQFIFQYYEEEERQRGNFPDRFSGHQFPNYSSELNVNALLLGDSALYLCASSFRDRGRITMNTEAFFGQGTRLTVV.

V is TRBV18 and J is TRBJ1-2; the D gene is possibly TRBD1 (5 bases). The V gene lost 6 bases and the J gene lost 3 bases, with 11 bases spanning the gap. Germline assignment: CDR1 KGHSH and CDR2 LQKENI. CDR3 length equals 13 residues. The DNA of the CDR3 is TGTGCCAGCTCCCGCACAGGAGACTATGGCTACACCTTC. Its protein is CASSRTGDYGYTF.

This clone was seen a few times. The rearrangement links TRBV7-3 to TRBJ2-1; TRBD2 is a possible D gene (6 bases). This CDR3 comprises 16 residues. Per germline, CDR1 SGHTA and CDR2 FQGTGA. V was trimmed by 7 bases and J by 6 bases, leaving 22 bases between them. CDR3 in DNA: TGTGCCAGCACCCAATGGGGCGGGGACCTCTCCAATGAGCAGTTCTTC. It is translated as CASTQWGGDLSNEQFF.

The rearrangement joins TRBV9 to TRBJ2-7; no reliable D call. Per the germline V gene, CDR1 is SGDLS and CDR2 is YYNGEE. The CDR3 is 14 amino acids. V lost 4 bases and J 2 bases, leaving 13 bases between the germline ends. CDR3 protein: CASSPWVGAYEQYF. DNA of the CDR3: TGTGCCAGCAGCCCCTGGGTAGGAGCCTACGAGCAGTACTTC.

The V call is TRBV29-1, the J call TRBJ1-1; 11 bases are a match to TRBD1. Per the germline V gene, CDR1 is SQVTM and CDR2 is ANQGSEA. After removal of 5 bases from V and 6 bases from J, the junction contained 2 bases not matched to a gene. This CDR3 is built from 12 residues. This CDR3 reads CSVRTGGPEAFF. The DNA of the CDR3 is TGCAGCGTTCGGACAGGGGGCCCTGAAGCTTTCTTT.

The chain is built from TRBV5-1 and TRBJ2-7; a weak D match, TRBD2 (6 bases). This CDR3 has 13 residues. Trimming stripped 2 bases from V and 0 bases from J, with 6 bases between. The germline V gene has CDR1 SGHRS and CDR2 YFSETQ. The CDR3 spells CASSFGSSYEQYF. The CDR3 coding sequence is TGCGCCAGCAGCTTCGGGAGCTCCTACGAGCAGTACTTC.

The chain recombines TRBV7-9 with TRBJ1-3, with D hard to call. V lost 5 bases to trimming and J lost 1 base, with 9 bases between them. The CDR3 has 14 amino acids. The germline CDR1 and CDR2 sequences are SEHNR and FQNEAQ (reference sequence). The CDR3 DNA follows: TGTGCCAGCAGCGGAGGGAGTTCTGGAAACACCATATATTTT. This sequence encodes CASSGGSSGNTIYF. Drawing the rest from reference TRBV7-9 and TRBJ1-3, the complete variable domain is DTGVSQNPRHKITKRGQNVTFRCDPISEHNRLYWYRQTLGQGPEFLTYFQNEAQLEKSRLLSDRFSAERPKGSFSTLEIQRTEQGDSAMYLCASSGGSSGNTIYFGEGSWLTVV.

The chain uses TRBV7-8 and TRBJ1-1, with D uncertain. V was shortened by 1 base and J by 1 base, with 7 bases between the two germline ends. The CDR3 contains 14 residues. CDR1 and CDR2 from the germline V gene are SGHVS and FQNEAQ. The CDR3 DNA sequence: TGTGCCAGCAGCTTAGTACAGAAGAACACTGAAGCTTTCTTT. Its translation: CASSLVQKNTEAFF.

The gene calls are TRBV6-5 and TRBJ2-3, with 7 bases that match TRBD1. Germline loops: CDR1 MNHEY, CDR2 SVGAGI. The V gene end was trimmed by 4 bases and the J gene end by 1 base; junction bases not matched to a gene: 2. This CDR3 comprises 14 residues. The CDR3 nucleotides are TGTGCCAGCAGTTCGGGACAGCGCACAGATACGCAGTATTTT. This encodes CASSSGQRTDTQYF.

This clone was picked up a small number of times. J is TRBJ1-6 and V is TRBV20-1; 7 nucleotides align to TRBD1. The CDR3 is 13 amino acids. V shed 3 bases, J shed 6 bases, and the junction held 2 bases outside the gene matches. CDR1 is DFQATT and CDR2 is SNEGSKA in the germline V gene (reference sequence). Here the CDR3 reads CSASQGVNSPLHF. The CDR3 bases are TGCAGTGCTAGTCAGGGGGTTAATTCACCCCTCCACTTT.

CDR3 sequence: CASSLAVLREKLFF. The DNA of the CDR3 is TGTGCCAGCAGCTTAGCGGTGTTGCGCGAAAAACTGTTTTTT. The chain recombines TRBV7-9 with TRBJ1-4; D not resolved. The germline gives CDR1 SEHNR, CDR2 FQNEAQ (reference sequence). This CDR3 comprises 14 residues. V was trimmed by 0 bases and J by 8 bases, leaving 10 bases between them.

This rearrangement joins TRBV28 to TRBJ1-2; D call uncertain. The CDR3 sequence is 14 residues long. Trimming took 6 bases from V and 0 from J, leaving 11 bases between them. Germline values: CDR1 MDHEN, CDR2 SYDVKM. CDR3 nucleotides: TGTGCCAGCAGATTGACAAAAGCTAACTATGGCTACACCTTC. This encodes CASRLTKANYGYTF.

DNA of the CDR3: TGTGCCAGCAGAAAAGATACGGTAACCGGGGAGCTGTTTTTT. Its protein product is CASRKDTVTGELFF. The V gene is TRBV14, the J gene TRBJ2-2; D gene uncertain. The germline V gene has CDR1 SGHDN and CDR2 FVKESK. V was trimmed by 6 bases and J by 5 bases, leaving 13 bases between them. This CDR3 has 14 amino acids.

V usage is TRBV27 and J usage is TRBJ1-2; tentative D call: TRBD1 (6 bases). This CDR3 is 13 amino acids long. Per the germline V gene, CDR1 is MNHEY and CDR2 is SMNVEV (reference sequence). Trimming stripped 7 bases from V and 6 bases from J, with 15 bases between. The CDR3 bases are TGTGCCAGCACCTCCCGGACAGAACATGGCTACACCTTC. Protein: CASTSRTEHGYTF.

CDR3: CASSIAGQGRTDTQYF. The CDR3 DNA reads TGTGCCAGTAGTATAGCAGGACAGGGTAGGACAGATACGCAGTATTTT. This chain links TRBV19 with TRBJ2-3; 8 nucleotides match TRBD1. The CDR3 extends over 16 amino acids. CDR1 is LNHDA and CDR2 is SQIVND in the germline V gene (reference sequence). The ends lost 1 base at V and 3 bases at J; junction bases unmatched: 6.

V and J are TRBV10-3 and TRBJ2-1; perhaps TRBD1 as D (6 bases). The germline V and J ends were trimmed by 5 bases and 8 bases, with 16 bases remaining between them. The CDR3 contains 14 residues. Germline lookup yields CDR1 ENHRY and CDR2 SYGVKD. The chain's CDR3 is CAISSPIRGDEQFF. CDR3 nucleotide sequence: TGTGCCATCAGTTCCCCCATCAGGGGAGATGAGCAGTTCTTC.

The chain recombines TRBV9 with TRBJ2-1; 12 bases match TRBD1. With V trimmed by 2 bases and J by 9 bases, 15 bases remained unmatched. This CDR3 has 18 residues. Germline CDR1 reads SGDLS; CDR2 reads YYNGEE. The CDR3 region has the DNA TGTGCCAGCAGCGTCCCGGGGTCCCCGGGACAGGGGGCCGTTGAGCAGTTCTTC. It encodes CASSVPGSPGQGAVEQFF.

The J gene is TRBJ2-1, the V gene TRBV19, with D possibly matching TRBD1 (5 bases). There are 15 residues in the CDR3. From germline, CDR1 is LNHDA and CDR2 SQIVND (reference sequence). V dropped 7 bases and J dropped 8 bases, with 21 bases sitting between them. CDR3 protein: CASTVPRGRAHEQFF. The CDR3 bases are TGTGCCAGTACCGTACCCCGCGGCAGGGCGCATGAGCAGTTCTTC.

The chain is built from TRBV6-5 and TRBJ2-2, with D possibly TRBD1 on 6 matching bases. This CDR3 comprises 14 residues. Germline V CDR1 and CDR2: MNHEY, SVGAGI. V lost 8 bases, J lost 7 bases, and 17 bases lay in between. In nucleotides, the CDR3 is TGTGCCAGCCTCGGTCCAGGGGCTCTCGGGGAGCTGTTTTTT. Protein: CASLGPGALGELFF.

About this clone: As the CDR3 is not closed by the conserved phenylalanine or tryptophan, this likely results from a read error. No DNA is shown, since the ends of the CDR3 on it are uncertain; the CDR3 is the one TCRdb lists. J is TRBJ1-1 and V is TRBV2; TRBD1, the table's D call, was not compared with the DNA. Both ends counted, the CDR3 spans 14 residues. Germline values: CDR1 SNHLY, CDR2 FYNNEI. The CDR3 loop reads CASRGTGGTLSNVS.

V is TRBV10-3 and J is TRBJ1-1, with D perhaps TRBD1 (6 bases). The CDR3 covers 14 residues. Looked up from germline, CDR1 is ENHRY and CDR2 is SYGVKD. Trimming cost V 5 bases and J 4 bases, with 14 bases left between them. CDR3 sequence: CAISQKSGVTEAFF. The CDR3 DNA sequence: TGTGCCATCAGTCAGAAGTCAGGGGTCACTGAAGCTTTCTTT.

The chain joins TRBV18 to TRBJ1-1; unclear D gene. The CDR3 totals 13 residues. Germline loops: CDR1 KGHSH, CDR2 LQKENI. The V end lost 3 bases, the J end lost 3 bases, and 8 bases lay between the germline ends. The CDR3 reads CASSPQEDTEAFF. The CDR3 bases are TGTGCCAGCTCACCCCAGGAGGACACTGAAGCTTTCTTT. Using reference TRBV18 and TRBJ1-1 for the parts outside the CDR3, the full variable domain is NAGVMQNPRHLVRRRGQEARLRCSPMKGHSHVYWYRQLPEEGLKFMVYLQKENIIDESGMPKERFSAEFPKEGPSILRIQQVVRGDSAAYFCASSPQEDTEAFFGQGTRLTVV.

The chain recombines TRBV28 with TRBJ1-2; TRBD1 agrees at 9 bases. The CDR3 runs to 15 residues. The germline gives CDR1 MDHEN, CDR2 SYDVKM. The V and J ends lost 3 bases and 3 bases, in that order; junction bases with no gene match: 5. CDR3 protein: CASSLVTGGDYGYTF. CDR3 nucleotide sequence: TGTGCCAGCAGTTTGGTGACAGGGGGGGACTATGGCTACACCTTC.

V usage is TRBV3-1 (or the pseudogene TRBV3-2) and J usage is TRBJ2-3; unclear D gene. V was shortened by 0 bases and J by 2 bases, with 12 bases between the two germline ends. Germline loops: CDR1 LGHDT, CDR2 YNNKEL (reference sequence). The CDR3 is 16 amino acids. CDR3 amino acids: CASSQEEQSPTDTQYF. CDR3 nucleotides: TGTGCCAGCAGCCAAGAGGAGCAAAGCCCCACAGATACGCAGTATTTT.